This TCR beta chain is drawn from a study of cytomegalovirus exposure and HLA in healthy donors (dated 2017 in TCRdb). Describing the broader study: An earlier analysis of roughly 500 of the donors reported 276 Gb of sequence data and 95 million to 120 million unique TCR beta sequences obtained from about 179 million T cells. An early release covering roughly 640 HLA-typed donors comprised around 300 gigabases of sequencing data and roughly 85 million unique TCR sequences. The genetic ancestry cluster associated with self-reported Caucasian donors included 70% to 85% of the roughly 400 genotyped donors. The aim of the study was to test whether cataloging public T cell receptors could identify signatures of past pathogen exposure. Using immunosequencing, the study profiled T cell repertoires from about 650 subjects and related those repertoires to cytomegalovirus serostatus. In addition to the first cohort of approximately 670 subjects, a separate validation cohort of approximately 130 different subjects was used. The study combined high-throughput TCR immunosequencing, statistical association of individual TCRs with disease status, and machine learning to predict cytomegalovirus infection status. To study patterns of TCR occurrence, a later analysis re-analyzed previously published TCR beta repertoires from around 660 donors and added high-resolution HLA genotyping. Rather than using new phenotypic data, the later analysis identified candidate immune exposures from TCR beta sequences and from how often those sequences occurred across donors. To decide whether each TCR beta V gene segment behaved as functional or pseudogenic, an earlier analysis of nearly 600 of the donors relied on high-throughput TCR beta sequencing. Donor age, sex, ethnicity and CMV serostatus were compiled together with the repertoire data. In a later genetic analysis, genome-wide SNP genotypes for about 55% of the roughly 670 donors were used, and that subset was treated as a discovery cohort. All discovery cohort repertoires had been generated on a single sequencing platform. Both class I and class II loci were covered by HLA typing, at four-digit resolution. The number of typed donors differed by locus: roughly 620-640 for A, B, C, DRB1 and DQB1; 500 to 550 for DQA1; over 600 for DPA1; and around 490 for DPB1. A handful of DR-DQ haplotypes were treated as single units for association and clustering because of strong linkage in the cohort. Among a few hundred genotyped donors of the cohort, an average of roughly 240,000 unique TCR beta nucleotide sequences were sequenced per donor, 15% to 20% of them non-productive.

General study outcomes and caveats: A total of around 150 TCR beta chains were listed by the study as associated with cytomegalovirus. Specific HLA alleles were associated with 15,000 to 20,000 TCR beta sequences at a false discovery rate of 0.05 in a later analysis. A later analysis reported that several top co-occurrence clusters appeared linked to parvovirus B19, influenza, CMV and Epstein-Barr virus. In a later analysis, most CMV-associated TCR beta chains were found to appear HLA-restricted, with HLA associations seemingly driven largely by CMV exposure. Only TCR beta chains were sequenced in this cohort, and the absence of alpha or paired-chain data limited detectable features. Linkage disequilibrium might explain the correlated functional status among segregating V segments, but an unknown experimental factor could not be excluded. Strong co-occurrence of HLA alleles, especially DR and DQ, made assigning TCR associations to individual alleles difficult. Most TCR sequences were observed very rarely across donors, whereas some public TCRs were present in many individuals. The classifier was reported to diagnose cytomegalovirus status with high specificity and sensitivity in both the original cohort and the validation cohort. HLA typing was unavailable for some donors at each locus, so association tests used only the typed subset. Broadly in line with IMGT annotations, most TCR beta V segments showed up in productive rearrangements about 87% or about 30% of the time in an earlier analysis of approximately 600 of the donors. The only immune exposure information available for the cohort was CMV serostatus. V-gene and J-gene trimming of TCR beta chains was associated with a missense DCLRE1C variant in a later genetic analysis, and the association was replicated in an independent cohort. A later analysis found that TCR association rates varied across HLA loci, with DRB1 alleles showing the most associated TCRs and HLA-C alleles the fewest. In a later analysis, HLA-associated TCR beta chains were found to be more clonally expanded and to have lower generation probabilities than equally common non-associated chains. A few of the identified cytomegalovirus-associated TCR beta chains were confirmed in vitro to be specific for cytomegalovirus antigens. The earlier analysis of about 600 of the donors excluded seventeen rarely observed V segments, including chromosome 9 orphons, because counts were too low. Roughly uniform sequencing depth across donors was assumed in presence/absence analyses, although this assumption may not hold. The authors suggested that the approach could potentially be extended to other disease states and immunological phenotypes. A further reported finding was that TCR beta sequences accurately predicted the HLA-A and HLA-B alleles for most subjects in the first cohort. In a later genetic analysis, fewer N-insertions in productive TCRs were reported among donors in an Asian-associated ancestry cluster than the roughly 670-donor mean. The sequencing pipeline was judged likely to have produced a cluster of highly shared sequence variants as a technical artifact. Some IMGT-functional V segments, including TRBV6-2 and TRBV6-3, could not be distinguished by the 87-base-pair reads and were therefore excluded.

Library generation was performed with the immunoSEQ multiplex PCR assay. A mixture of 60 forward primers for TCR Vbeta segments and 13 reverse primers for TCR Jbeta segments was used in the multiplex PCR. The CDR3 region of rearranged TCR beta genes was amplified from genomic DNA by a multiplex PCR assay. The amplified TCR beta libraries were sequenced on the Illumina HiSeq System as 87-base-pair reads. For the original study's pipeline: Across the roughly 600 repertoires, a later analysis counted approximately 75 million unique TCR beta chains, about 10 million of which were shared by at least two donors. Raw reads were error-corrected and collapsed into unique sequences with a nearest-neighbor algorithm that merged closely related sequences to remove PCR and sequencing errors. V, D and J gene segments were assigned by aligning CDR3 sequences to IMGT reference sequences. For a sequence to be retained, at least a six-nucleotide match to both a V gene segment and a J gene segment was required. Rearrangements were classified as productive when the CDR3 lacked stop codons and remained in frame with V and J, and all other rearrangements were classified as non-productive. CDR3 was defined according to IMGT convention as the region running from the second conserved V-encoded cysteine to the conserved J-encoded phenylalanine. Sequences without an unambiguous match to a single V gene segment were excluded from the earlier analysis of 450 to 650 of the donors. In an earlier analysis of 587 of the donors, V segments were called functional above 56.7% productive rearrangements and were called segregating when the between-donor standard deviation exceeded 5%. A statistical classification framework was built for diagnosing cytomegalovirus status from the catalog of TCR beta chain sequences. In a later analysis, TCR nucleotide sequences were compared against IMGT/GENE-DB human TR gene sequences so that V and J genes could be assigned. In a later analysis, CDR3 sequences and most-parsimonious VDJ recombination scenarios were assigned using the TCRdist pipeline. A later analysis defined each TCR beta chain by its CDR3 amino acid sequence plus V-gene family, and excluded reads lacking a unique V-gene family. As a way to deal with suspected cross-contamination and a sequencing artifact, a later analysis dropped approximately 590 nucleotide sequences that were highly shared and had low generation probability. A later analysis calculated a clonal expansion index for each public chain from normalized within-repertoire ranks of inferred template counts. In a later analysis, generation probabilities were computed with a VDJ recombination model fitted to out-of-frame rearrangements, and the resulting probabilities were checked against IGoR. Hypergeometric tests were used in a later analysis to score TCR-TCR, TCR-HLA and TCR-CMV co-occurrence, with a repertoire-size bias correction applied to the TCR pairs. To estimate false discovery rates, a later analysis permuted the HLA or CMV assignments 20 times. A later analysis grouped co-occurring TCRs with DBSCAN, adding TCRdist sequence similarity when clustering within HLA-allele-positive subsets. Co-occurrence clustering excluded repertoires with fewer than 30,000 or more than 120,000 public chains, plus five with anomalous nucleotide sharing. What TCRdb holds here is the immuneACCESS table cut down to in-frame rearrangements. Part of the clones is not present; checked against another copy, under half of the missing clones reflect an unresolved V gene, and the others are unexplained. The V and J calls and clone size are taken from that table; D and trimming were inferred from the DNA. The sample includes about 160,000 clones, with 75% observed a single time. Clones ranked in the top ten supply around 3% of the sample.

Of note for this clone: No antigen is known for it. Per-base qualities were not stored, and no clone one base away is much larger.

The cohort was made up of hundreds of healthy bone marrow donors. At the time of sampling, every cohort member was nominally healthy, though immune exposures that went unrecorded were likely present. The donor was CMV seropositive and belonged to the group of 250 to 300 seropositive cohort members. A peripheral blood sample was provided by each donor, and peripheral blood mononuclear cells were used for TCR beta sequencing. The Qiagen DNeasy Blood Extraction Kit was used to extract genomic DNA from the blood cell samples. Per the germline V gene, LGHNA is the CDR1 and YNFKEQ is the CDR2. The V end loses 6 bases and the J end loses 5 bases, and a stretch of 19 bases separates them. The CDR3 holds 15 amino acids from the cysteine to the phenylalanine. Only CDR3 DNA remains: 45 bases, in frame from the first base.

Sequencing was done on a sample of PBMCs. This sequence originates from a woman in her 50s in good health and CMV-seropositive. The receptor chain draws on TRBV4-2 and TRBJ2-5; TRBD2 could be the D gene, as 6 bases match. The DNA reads TGTGCCAGCAGTCCGGGAGAACAGACGGCGGAGACCCAGTACTTC. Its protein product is CASSPGEQTAETQYF.